This T cell receptor beta chain was recovered during a study of CD4 T cells in relation to SARS-CoV-2 and coronaviruses. Looking at the study overall: TCR beta CDR3s were sequenced after 10-day antigen culture of PBMCs. Controls used an HIV-1 Nef peptide pool or no peptide. Notes on the study in general: This crossreactivity analysis covered spike protein alone, no other viral proteins.

The unexposed donors gave CD4+ T cells in about 2011-2018, prior to COVID-19. Isolation of CD4+ T cells took place after roughly nine days in culture. This table comes from immunoSEQ multiplex PCR, and its TCRdb copy is limited to in-frame clones, with some not included. The repertoire holds about 16,000 clones, with around 78% as singletons. About this clone: What it binds is not known.

Trimming took off 1 base at V and 7 bases at J, with 7 bases between the two ends. CDR3 length: 13 residues. The TCR comes from a human donor in good health. The V and J genes are TRBV12-3 or TRBV12-4 and TRBJ1-4, with D possibly TRBD1 on 5 matching bases. Sequenced sample: CD4+ T cells from PBMCs, cultured in vitro. CDR3 loop: CASSLGRAEKLFF. The CDR3 DNA is TGTGCCAGCAGTTTAGGCAGGGCTGAAAAACTGTTTTTT.